This T cell receptor beta chain stems from a study of shared clonotypes between healthy human individuals (dated by TCRdb to 2019 to 2021). Broadly, across the study: A few men and two women, aged 18 to 49 years, made up the cohort. For each donor, CD4 naive and CD4 memory were each given three plates, CD8 naive was given two plates, and CD8 memory was given one plate. The study deeply sequenced blood TCR repertoires of about 5 healthy adults to estimate repertoire size and the extent of clonotype sharing between individuals. Libraries were prepared and TCR repertoires were sequenced by different laboratories using diverse techniques, in order to increase sequencing depth and limit assay-specific biases. Each donor's leukapheresis produced roughly between roughly 0.94 and 9.5 billion PBMCs. The paper's findings and limits, for the study overall: Pairwise subsampling led to the expectation that sequencing depth would affect the degree of clonotype sharing among donors. Because the study included only a small number of donors, the genetic and exposure-history diversity represented was limited. Even with the large sequencing depth, rarefaction of the sorted-subset datasets indicated that sequencing was incomplete. When several donors were compared, the shared fraction of clonotypes was about 5% for naive CD4, around 3.6% for naive CD8, 2% to 2.5% for memory CD4, and 0.4% for memory CD8. Naive subsets generally had larger estimated clonotype richness than memory subsets. Compared with non-shared clonotypes, the clonotypes found in all four sorted-subset donors had higher generation probabilities. Sampling was restricted to blood, and TCR repertoires in tissue are likely to differ from TCR repertoires in blood.

The donors were healthy, HIV-negative adults who had no recently reported acute infections or vaccinations. Every donor was a Caucasian adult residing in Nashville, Tennessee, USA. CD4+ T cells were enriched through magnetic negative selection, after which naive cells were positively selected on CD45RA and the remaining negative fraction served as the memory subset. Blood was collected by leukapheresis, and PBMCs were isolated by Ficoll-Histopaque density gradient centrifugation and then cryopreserved in liquid nitrogen vapor phase. Analytical flow cytometry was used to check the purity and quantity of each magnetically sorted T cell population. Each sorted fraction had its genomic DNA isolated and then quantified by UV absorbance on a Nanodrop 2000c. V is cut by 3 bases and J by 8 bases, and the space between the germline ends is 14 bases. Via the germline V gene, CDR1 is MDHEN and CDR2 SYDVKM. There are 14 amino acids in the CDR3, from cysteine to phenylalanine inclusive. The retained sequence is limited to the CDR3, 42 bases, with the frame set at the first base.

Comments on this clone: Its antigen remains unidentified. No quality values exist for individual bases; no much larger clone is one base distant.

Using the deep immunoSEQ assay, multiplex PCR amplified TCR CDR3 regions from genomic DNA. For each cell subset, the extracted genomic DNA was distributed evenly across all wells of several immunoSEQ 96-well plates, and each plate served as one replicate. For sorted subsets, 200 to 250 ng of genomic DNA, equivalent to 25,000 to 35,000 T cell genomes, went into each replicate PCR. Purified libraries were quantified with a Qubit 3.0 fluorometer, sized on a Bioanalyzer 2100, and re-quantified with the KAPA Library Quantification kit. Every immunoSEQ 96-well plate was sequenced on a separate single-read 150-cycle Illumina NextSeq 550 flow cell. The study's own analysis went as follows. Because the immunoSEQ output included only junctional sequences and no quality scores, the filtering could not be the same as the filtering used for full-length reads. To assign V/J genes and CDR3, sequences were annotated using PyIR, a Python wrapper for IgBLAST v1.9, with IMGT germline references. Reads with weak V/J assignments (E-value above 1e-6), missing CDR3, stop codons, out-of-frame junctions, or ambiguous translated residues were removed. V3J clonotypes were defined as sequences sharing the same inferred V gene, J gene, and CDR3 amino acid sequence. The percentage overlap between two repertoires was calculated by dividing the number of shared unique clonotypes by the size of the smaller repertoire. Richness of each repertoire was evaluated using RTK rarefaction, the Chao1 estimator, and Recon v2.1 estimates of unobserved clonotypes. Generation probabilities were computed with OLGA for all TCRbeta clonotypes obtained by the gDNA method from four donors. The clones in this table, taken by TCRdb from immuneACCESS, are in-frame only. Not every clone is retained; where verified, under half of the shortfall comes from an unresolved V gene, and the cause of the rest is unknown. The DNA gave D and trimming, while V, J and clone size come from that table. Counted in this sample were approximately 1,500,000 clones; around 98% of them appeared once. The ten most abundant clones make up around 0.45% of the sample.

The sample consisted of naive CD4+ T cells sorted from blood. This specimen's cell subset or site label, interpreted: CD45RA+ positively selected. The clonotype comes from a man aged 25 to 40 in good health. The chain uses TRBV28 and TRBJ2-1, and possibly TRBD2, on 5 matching bases. In nucleotide form, the sequence is TGTGCCAGCAGTTTGTTTCTCCGGGGATATGAGCAGTTCTTC. Its protein reads: CASSLFLRGYEQFF. When the CDR3 is completed using the reference TRBV28 and TRBJ2-1 genes on either side, the full variable domain is DVKVTQSSRYLVKRTGEKVFLECVQDMDHENMFWYRQDPGLGLRLIYFSYDVKMKEKGDIPEGYSVSREKKERFSLILESASTNQTSMYLCASSLFLRGYEQFFGPGTRLTVL.